The present T cell receptor (beta chain) was sequenced within a study of Graves' ophthalmopathy and Graves' hyperthyroidism. About the research overall: Stable hyperthyroidism was defined by absence of ophthalmopathy within 18 months of follow-up.

If patients had other autoimmune diseases, uncontrolled infections, pregnancy or lactation, they were excluded. This clonotype occurred once. Its specificity is not known. Overall study results and limits: For separating ophthalmopathy from stable hyperthyroidism, a 13-signature model gave 87.88% sensitivity and roughly 77% specificity. Most thyroid-expanded clonotypes exceeding 0.001 frequency were also found in blood.

Amplification targeted the TCR beta CDR3 regions, with RNA transcripts as the source material. Amplification began with first-round RT-PCR using HTBI primers, then second-round multiplex PCR was performed. TCRdb re-analysed the multiplex PCR reads in MiXCR, keeping a single row per CDR3 protein. The sample includes more than 1,000,000 distinct CDR3 sequences, 36% of them seen just once. The sequencing input was peripheral blood or thyroid tissue (not recorded which). This TCR was sampled from an adult man with Graves' hyperthyroidism.

CDR3 nucleotide sequence: TGTGCCAGCCGGGGGTGGGGCACCTACAATGAGCAGTTCTTC. This gives the protein CASRGWGTYNEQFF. V and J are TRBV11-2 and TRBJ2-7; perhaps TRBD2 as D (6 bases). The J call may be in error: the DNA end matches TRBJ2-1 better. CDR1 is SGHAT and CDR2 is FQNNGV in the germline V gene. This CDR3 is built from 14 residues.